The rows below give T cell receptor beta chains drawn from one sample of a study of response to subunit inactivated influenza vaccine. TCRdb itself ran the RT-PCR reads through MiXCR, one entry per CDR3 protein. The table lists 500,000 to 600,000 distinct CDR3 sequences, 10% to 15% of them singletons, with 10% to 13% in the top ten. The sequencing used PBMCs from blood, collected on the day of vaccination. These receptor sequences come from a middle-aged man who received an inactivated influenza vaccine. Both conserved end residues are part of each CDR3. D genes are given only for firm matches. Size values are once, few and many counts, or a class for expanded clones, and some rows have none.

V gene	clone size	J gene	D gene	CDR3 DNA	CDR3 protein
TRBV18	few	TRBJ2-1	.	TGTGCCAGCTCACCATGGTACAGCTCACAAAGCTCCTACAATGAGCAGTTCTTC	CASSPWYSSQSSYNEQFF
TRBV20-1	many	TRBJ2-7	TRBD1	TGCAGTGCTACCGGGACAGGGGCCTTAAACTCCTACGAGCAGTACTTC	CSATGTGALNSYEQYF
TRBV7-3	few	TRBJ2-2	TRBD1	TGTGCCAGCAGCTCAAACTTGTTAACAGGGGGTCCTAAGAGGAACACCGGGGAGCTGTTTTTT	CASSSNLLTGGPKRNTGELFF
TRBV27	many	TRBJ2-7	.	TGTGCCAGCAGTCCAAGGGGACAAGCCTACGAGCAGTACTTC	CASSPRGQAYEQYF
TRBV6-2/TRBV6-3	.	TRBJ2-3	.	TGTGCCAGCAGTTATTTCTTGGGAAGAGATACGCAGTATTTT	CASSYFLGRDTQYF
TRBV10-3	many	TRBJ2-1	.	TGTGCCATCAGTGAGGGCCCCAACTCATTAAATGAGCAGTTCTTC	CAISEGPNSLNEQFF
TRBV9	.	TRBJ2-1	TRBD2	TGTGCCAGCAGCGAGGGACTAGCTAGCAATGAGCAGTTCTTC	CASSEGLASNEQFF
TRBV7-9	many	TRBJ1-3	.	TGTGCCAGCAGTTCTACTCCAGTCAAAACACCTTCAAACTCTGGAAACACCATATATTTT	CASSSTPVKTPSNSGNTIYF
TRBV5-1	few	TRBJ2-3	TRBD2	TGCGCCAGCAGGCTTCGACCGGGACTAAATACAGATACGCAGTATTTT	CASRLRPGLNTDTQYF
TRBV5-5	many	TRBJ2-1	.	TGTGCCAGCAGTTCAGCGGTTTATGAGCAGTTCTTC	CASSSAVYEQFF
TRBV10-1	many	TRBJ2-7	.	TGCGCCAGCAGTGAGTCTGGGGGGTCCTACGAGCAGTACTTC	CASSESGGSYEQYF
TRBV7-2	.	TRBJ2-3	.	TGTGCCAGCAGCTTAGACCCGGGCACAGATACGCAGTATTTT	CASSLDPGTDTQYF
TRBV29-1	.	TRBJ1-5	.	TGCAGCGTTGTGGGGGCGGACGGCGATCAGCCCCAGCATTTT	CSVVGADGDQPQHF
TRBV5-1	.	TRBJ2-5	.	TGCGCCAGCAGACAACTCACTACCCAGTCGGGGCCGACGGAGACCCAGTACTTC	CASRQLTTQSGPTETQYF
TRBV7-2	.	TRBJ2-7	.	TGTGCCAGCAGCGCTAACCTAGCTACCAGGTCCTACGAGCAGTACTTC	CASSANLATRSYEQYF
TRBV7-9	few	TRBJ2-7	TRBD1	TGTGCCAGCAGCGTCGGGACAGATTACGAGCAGTACTTC	CASSVGTDYEQYF
TRBV12-3/TRBV12-4	many	TRBJ2-1	.	TGTGCCAGCAGTTTACTGCGGAGACCCAACAACGATGAGCAGTTCTTC	CASSLLRRPNNDEQFF
TRBV5-5	many	TRBJ2-3	TRBD2	TGTGCCAGCTTCCCACTAGCGGGGTACACAGATACGCAGTATTTT	CASFPLAGYTDTQYF
TRBV5-5	.	TRBJ2-3	.	TGTGCCAGCAGCCTGTCATGGGACAAGGGTACGCAGTATTTT	CASSLSWDKGTQYF
TRBV27	.	TRBJ2-3	TRBD2	TGTGCCAGCAGTCCCCTTGTAGCGGGGAGCACAGATACGCAGTATTTT	CASSPLVAGSTDTQYF
TRBV28	.	TRBJ2-2	TRBD2	TGTGCCAGCAGTTTAGCGGGGGGAGACGCCGGGGAGCTGTTTTTT	CASSLAGGDAGELFF
TRBV5-5	.	TRBJ2-5	TRBD1	TGTGCCAGCAGCTTGGGGGACAGGGCTTCCCAAGAGACCCAGTACTTC	CASSLGDRASQETQYF
TRBV7-9	few	TRBJ2-6	.	TGTGCCAGCAGCTTTGCAGGGCCCGGGGCCAACGTCCTGACTTTC	CASSFAGPGANVLTF
TRBV5-1	.	TRBJ2-4	.	TGCGCCAGCAGCTTGGGGGGGGCGGACATTCAGTACTTC	CASSLGGADIQYF
TRBV6-5	few	TRBJ2-7	TRBD1	TGTGCCAGCAGTTACACACAGGGGGCCTACGAGCAGTACTTC	CASSYTQGAYEQYF
TRBV27	few	TRBJ2-3	TRBD1	TGTGCCAGCAGACCCGGGACAGGGGGCTTAAGCACAGATACGCAGTATTTT	CASRPGTGGLSTDTQYF
TRBV12-3/TRBV12-4	.	TRBJ1-1	TRBD1	TGTGCCAGCAGTCCTCTCCGGACAGGGGGCGACACTGAAGCTTTCTTT	CASSPLRTGGDTEAFF
TRBV4-1	many	TRBJ1-5	.	TGCGCCAGCAGCCAAAAGAGGGGGGCTCAGCCCCAGCATTTT	CASSQKRGAQPQHF
TRBV6-1	once	TRBJ2-7	.	TGTGCCAGCAGTGCAGGGACCCTCGATTACGAGCAGTACTTC	CASSAGTLDYEQYF
TRBV28	few	TRBJ2-3	TRBD1	TGTGCCAGCAGTTTAAACACAGGGGGCGTAGATACGCAGTATTTT	CASSLNTGGVDTQYF